Below, 22 T cell receptor beta chains from the same sample are listed, as sequenced in a study of blood T cell repertoires in COVID-19. TCRdb's table, derived via immunoSEQ multiplex PCR, lists solely in-frame clones and lacks some. The sample holds more than 70,000 clones, approximately 80% seen once. What was sequenced was peripheral blood. The receptors come from a woman older than 75 with active or convalescent COVID-19.

In its sample, this clone was seen once. This chain connects TRBV6-5 to TRBJ1-1, with 10 bases identical to TRBD1. V shed 2 bases, J shed 11 bases, and the junction held 2 bases outside the gene matches. Looked up from germline, CDR1 is MNHEY and CDR2 is SVGAGI. The CDR3 loop spans 12 amino acids. CDR3 nucleotide sequence: TGTGCCAGCAGTTACGGGACAGGGGAGGCTTTCTTT. Translating it yields CASSYGTGEAFF.

This clone was observed a handful of times. J is TRBJ1-1 and V is TRBV7-9, with TRBD1 matching over 7 bases. This CDR3 contains 14 residues. Trimming at V came to 3 bases and at J to 4 bases, leaving 5 bases not matched to a gene. Germline-derived CDR1 and CDR2 are SEHNR and FQNEAQ (reference sequence). CDR3 protein: CASSFPSGGTEAFF. The CDR3 coding sequence is TGTGCCAGCAGCTTCCCCTCAGGGGGCACTGAAGCTTTCTTT.

The rearrangement joins TRBV28 to TRBJ2-1; 7 nucleotides match TRBD2. This CDR3 region has 14 residues. Losses at the gene ends were 8 bases for V and 1 base for J; bases not matched to a gene: 5. Germline V gives CDR1 MDHEN, CDR2 SYDVKM. DNA of the CDR3: TGTGCCAGCGGGAGGGAATTATCCTACAATGAGCAGTTCTTC. This gives the protein CASGRELSYNEQFF.

The table lists this clone with a count of one. The chain couples TRBV3-1 (or the pseudogene TRBV3-2) to TRBJ2-1; tentative D call: TRBD1 (6 bases). V was cut by 4 bases and J by 10 bases, with 20 bases left in between. This CDR3 has 15 residues. Germline V gives CDR1 LGHDT, CDR2 YNNKEL (reference sequence). The CDR3 DNA follows: TGTGCCAGCAGCCGCCCAAGGGTTCCGAGGGGGGAGCAGTTCTTC. Translating it yields CASSRPRVPRGEQFF.

This rearrangement joins TRBV7-2 to TRBJ2-7, with D possibly matching TRBD2 (5 bases). Germline CDR1 SGHTA, CDR2 FQGNSA. Trimming shortened V by 2 bases and J by 7 bases, and 12 bases separated the two germline ends. The CDR3 runs 13 residues. The chain's CDR3 is CASSLWERREQYF. CDR3 bases: TGTGCCAGCAGCTTATGGGAGAGGCGAGAGCAGTACTTC.

The rearrangement joins TRBV4-2 to TRBJ2-3, with TRBD2 identical over 8 bases. The germline V gene encodes CDR1 LGHNA and CDR2 YNFKEQ. The CDR3 runs to 14 residues. The V segment lost 1 base and the J segment 5 bases; nucleotides outside the gene matches: 2. CDR3 sequence (DNA): TGTGCCAGCAGCCAAGGGCTAGCGGGAGATACGCAGTATTTT. Protein: CASSQGLAGDTQYF.

V gene TRBV7-6 combines with J gene TRBJ1-4; D possibly corresponds to TRBD1 (6 bases). CDR1 SGHVS and CDR2 FNYEAQ come from the germline V gene. V was trimmed by 0 bases and J by 10 bases, leaving 6 bases between them. The CDR3 runs 12 residues. The CDR3 DNA reads TGTGCCAGCAGCTTAGCAGGGGGAAAACTGTTTTTT. Translation: CASSLAGGKLFF.

The V gene is TRBV15, the J gene TRBJ1-1; no clear D. Trimming removed 5 bases at V and 11 bases at J, with 12 bases between. Germline V gene lookup returns CDR1 LNHNV and CDR2 YYDKDF (reference sequence). The CDR3 sequence is 11 residues long. CDR3 nucleotide sequence: TGTGCCACCAGCGGGAGGGTTGCGGCTTTCTTT. Encoded protein: CATSGRVAAFF.

The chain combines TRBV3-1 (or the pseudogene TRBV3-2) with TRBJ1-2, with 10 bases aligning to TRBD1. Unmatched junction bases numbered 1, after V lost 3 bases and J lost 6 bases. This CDR3 comprises 13 residues. The V gene's germline CDR1 is LGHDT and CDR2 YNNKEL (reference sequence). CDR3 nucleotides: TGTGCCAGCAGCCATGGGACAGGGGATGGCTACACCTTC. Translated, it gives CASSHGTGDGYTF.

A few counts support this clone. The chain links TRBV10-2 to TRBJ2-7; TRBD2 aligns across 11 bases. This CDR3 region has 17 residues. Germline V gene sequence: CDR1 WSHSY, CDR2 SAAADI. The ends lost 4 bases at V and 6 bases at J; junction bases unmatched: 14. CDR3 residues: CASSAPGLAANFGEQYF. DNA for the CDR3: TGCGCCAGCAGTGCCCCGGGACTAGCGGCTAATTTCGGCGAGCAGTACTTC.

This clone was recorded once. The chain is built from TRBV27 and TRBJ1-5, with 8 bases identical to TRBD1. Germline CDR1 MNHEY, CDR2 SMNVEV (reference sequence). This CDR3 is built from 15 residues. Trimming took 6 bases from V and 6 from J; bases not matched to a gene: 10. This chain's CDR3 is CASRWTGSLGQPQHF. The CDR3 DNA reads as TGTGCCAGCAGGTGGACAGGGTCCCTAGGTCAGCCCCAGCATTTT.

This sequence joins TRBV6-5 and TRBJ1-2, with 8 bases identical to TRBD1. The CDR3 totals 13 residues. Looked up from germline, CDR1 is MNHEY and CDR2 is SVGAGI. Trimming cost V 8 bases and J 6 bases; bases outside gene matches: 8. CDR3 nucleotides: TGTGCCAGCGAACAGGGGGTGAGAGATGGCTACACCTTC. Amino acids: CASEQGVRDGYTF.

The V and J genes are TRBV27 and TRBJ1-2; a possible D gene is TRBD1 (5 bases). V gave up 8 bases and J gave up 3 bases, with 25 bases separating them. The CDR3 loop spans 17 amino acids. CDR1 is MNHEY and CDR2 is SMNVEV in the germline V gene (reference sequence). CDR3 DNA: TGTGCCAGCGGGATCAGGGTCTCACGCGGAAGGGACTATGGCTACACCTTC. Encoded protein: CASGIRVSRGRDYGYTF.

The chain has TRBV5-1 and TRBJ2-2; 11 bases agree with TRBD2. In germline, CDR1 is SGHRS, CDR2 YFSETQ. J lost 4 bases, V lost 0 bases, and 8 bases had no gene match. The CDR3 runs 18 residues. The DNA of the CDR3 is TGCGCCAGCAGCTTGGCTGTTAGCGGGAGGGCCGGCACCGGGGAGCTGTTTTTT. It codes for CASSLAVSGRAGTGELFF.

The rearrangement links TRBV10-3 to TRBJ1-1, with D maybe TRBD1 (6 bases). V gave up 4 bases and J gave up 1 base, with 10 bases separating them. The CDR3 is 14 residues long. Germline V gives CDR1 ENHRY, CDR2 SYGVKD. The CDR3 region is CAISAQGSNTEAFF. DNA for the CDR3: TGTGCCATCAGTGCTCAGGGGTCGAACACTGAAGCTTTCTTT.

This clone was seen once. The chain links TRBV5-1 to TRBJ1-1; D possibly corresponds to TRBD1 (6 bases). V was trimmed by 8 bases and J by 1 base, leaving 18 bases between them. The CDR3 is 15 residues long. Germline CDR1 SGHRS, CDR2 YFSETQ. The CDR3: CASPYWGGANTEAFF. The CDR3 region has the DNA TGCGCCAGTCCGTACTGGGGGGGGGCGAACACTGAAGCTTTCTTT.

The rearrangement joins TRBV30 to TRBJ1-3, with D possibly TRBD1 on 5 matching bases. CDR3 length equals 16 residues. V lost 2 bases to trimming and J lost 4 bases, with 18 bases between them. Germline V CDR1 and CDR2: GTSNPN, SVGIG (reference sequence). Here the CDR3 DNA reads TGTGCCTGGAGTCGGAGGGGACCCGGGGGAGGAAACACCATATATTTT. Protein product: CAWSRRGPGGGNTIYF.

This chain joins TRBV12-3 or TRBV12-4 and TRBJ1-1; D is undetermined. With 5 bases removed from V and 7 bases from J, the gap between germline ends came to 14 bases. This CDR3 contains 13 residues. CDR3 protein: CASSKRGSLEAFF. The CDR3 bases are TGTGCCAGCAGTAAAAGAGGTTCCCTTGAAGCTTTCTTT.

V is TRBV24-1 and J is TRBJ1-5; tentative D call: TRBD1 (5 bases). The germline gives CDR1 KGHDR, CDR2 SFDVKD. This CDR3 spans 15 amino acids. The germline V and J ends were trimmed by 7 bases and 9 bases, with 21 bases remaining between them. DNA for the CDR3: TGTGCCACCAGCGACTATGGGGACTGCGGAAGGCCCCAGCATTTT. It encodes CATSDYGDCGRPQHF.

This clone was picked up one time. The chain couples TRBV28 to TRBJ1-2; D not certain. Germline V gene sequence: CDR1 MDHEN, CDR2 SYDVKM. This CDR3 contains 14 residues. Trimming took 8 bases from V and 8 from J, leaving 21 bases between them. CDR3 in amino acids: CASLQEGRTPGYTF. In DNA form, the CDR3 reads TGTGCCAGCCTCCAAGAGGGTCGAACCCCAGGCTACACCTTC.

The chain is built from TRBV5-1 and TRBJ2-5, with D possibly TRBD2 on 5 matching bases. Germline-derived CDR1 and CDR2 are SGHRS and YFSETQ. The CDR3 runs 14 residues. The germline V and J ends were trimmed by 0 bases and 1 base, with 7 bases remaining between them. The DNA of the CDR3 is TGCGCCAGCAGCTTGGGAGGGCTCCAAGAGACCCAGTACTTC. The encoded protein is CASSLGGLQETQYF.

V and J are TRBV5-1 and TRBJ1-1; a weak D match, TRBD1 (5 bases). The CDR3 is 13 residues long. V gave up 0 bases and J gave up 6 bases, with 9 bases separating them. Germline lookup yields CDR1 SGHRS and CDR2 YFSETQ. The CDR3 DNA sequence: TGCGCCAGCAGCTTGGTGGCAGGGCCTGAAGCTTTCTTT. Amino acid sequence: CASSLVAGPEAFF.